This T cell receptor (beta chain) was found in a study of prognosis after radiotherapy for stage I lung cancer. The wider study: Approximately 15 cases involved newly diagnosed primary stage I lung tumors, and a few involved oligometastatic NSCLC subsequent to surgical resection of the primary tumor.

Two-round multiplex PCR amplified TCR beta CDR3 from genomic DNA. Primers specific to each TRBV and TRBJ gene drove first-round PCR. In TCRdb, the multiplex PCR reads were re-called with MiXCR into one record per CDR3 protein. The sample includes 20,000 to 30,000 distinct CDR3 sequences, roughly 40% seen only once; the top ten take around 33%. V lost 0 bases to trimming and J lost 7 bases; unmatched junction nucleotides: 1. The CDR3 extends over 14 amino acids. Looked up from germline, CDR1 is SGHVS and CDR2 is FNYEAQ. All patients, having had no prior chemotherapy, radiotherapy or other malignancies, were node-negative on CT and PET/CT.

The sequencing here drew on PBMCs, taken before or after stereotactic body radiation therapy (not recorded which). The receptor's source is a donor of 50 years or more with non-small cell lung cancer. The rearrangement links TRBV7-6 to TRBJ2-1, with 9 nucleotides matching TRBD2. CDR3 coding DNA: TGTGCCAGCAGCTTAGCTGCGGGAGGGAATGAGCAGTTCTTC. This translates into CASSLAAGGNEQFF.